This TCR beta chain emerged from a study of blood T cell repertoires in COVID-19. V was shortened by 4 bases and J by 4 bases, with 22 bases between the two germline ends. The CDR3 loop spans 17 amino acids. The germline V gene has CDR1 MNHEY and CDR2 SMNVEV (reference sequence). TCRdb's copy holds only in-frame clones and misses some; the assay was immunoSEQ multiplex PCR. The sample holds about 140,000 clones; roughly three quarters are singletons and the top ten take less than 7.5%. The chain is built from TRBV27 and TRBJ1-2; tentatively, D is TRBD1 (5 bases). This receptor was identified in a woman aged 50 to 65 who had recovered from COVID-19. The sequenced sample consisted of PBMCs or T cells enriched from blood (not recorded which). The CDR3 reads CASSSRDGGGFGYGYTF. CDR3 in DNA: TGTGCCAGCAGTTCGCGGGACGGAGGTGGGTTTGGCTATGGCTACACCTTC.